This entry is about one T cell receptor (beta chain). These data belong to a study of blood T cell repertoires in COVID-19. Whole-study context: Sources were T cells, B-cell-depleted T cells, or PBMCs; the material itself was cDNA or gDNA.

Per the germline V gene, CDR1 is MGHRA and CDR2 is YSYEKL. The V end was cut by 0 bases, the J end by 5 bases, with 10 bases between. The CDR3 has 14 residues. As handled by the study authors: For nucleated cells, counts were estimated from reference gene primer amplification. The repertoire was sequenced with immunoSEQ multiplex PCR; TCRdb's copy has only in-frame clones and lacks some. The D gene and trimming were derived from the DNA, and the V and J assignments and clone size from that table. The sample yields hundreds of thousands of clones, roughly four fifths seen once. This rearrangement joins TRBV4-1 to TRBJ2-5, with D tentatively TRBD1 (6 bases). The TCR sequence derives from a woman over 75 with acute or convalescent COVID-19. Input material: peripheral blood. In nucleotides, the CDR3 is TGCGCCAGCAGCCAAGATGGGGGCCGGGAGACCCAGTACTTC. Translating it yields CASSQDGGRETQYF.